This T cell receptor (beta chain) derives from a study of blood T cell repertoires in COVID-19. Study overall: PBMCs, B-cell-depleted T cells, or T cells provided the cDNA or gDNA that made up the material.

This clone appeared a few times. The germline V and J ends were trimmed by 1 base and 0 bases, with 12 bases remaining between them. This CDR3 is 16 amino acids long. The germline V gene has CDR1 SNHLY and CDR2 FYNNEI. One Seattle source followed patients from active infection through their disease course. Authors' methods: Reference gene primers were amplified, and this amplification served to estimate nucleated cell counts. The repertoire was sequenced with immunoSEQ multiplex PCR; TCRdb's copy has only in-frame clones and lacks some. V, J and clone size reflect that table, while D and trimming were determined from the DNA. The sample contains about 390,000 clones, around 87% of which appear only once.

The sample was peripheral blood. The chain is built from TRBV2 and TRBJ2-5, with D maybe TRBD1 (5 bases). This TCR was recovered from a woman aged 60-75 years with COVID-19, enrolled during active disease. For the CDR3, the DNA is TGTGCCAGCAGTGAAGACAGGAGCGTCTACCAAGAGACCCAGTACTTC. Protein: CASSEDRSVYQETQYF.